This passage covers 29 T cell receptor beta chains from one sample sequenced in a study of siplizumab effects on memory and regulatory T cells (dated by TCRdb to about 2019). Libraries were prepared through the immunoSEQ multiplex PCR assay. TCRdb holds this immuneACCESS table with in-frame rearrangements only. Some clones are missing; in checked studies, unresolved V genes explain under half, and the rest has no known cause. This sample has nearly 85,000 clones in its table, and about 91% of those were observed once. Approximately 1.5% of the sample goes to the ten largest clones. Sequenced material: Tregs sorted from blood. These TCRs come from a human donor in good health.

The V gene is TRBV10-3, the J gene TRBJ2-7, with TRBD2 matching over 9 bases. Germline V lookup: CDR1 ENHRY, CDR2 SYGVKD. The trim removed 0 bases at V and 0 bases at J, leaving 3 bases unmatched. CDR3 length equals 16 residues. The CDR3 is CAISESAGGSSYEQYF. CDR3 coding DNA: TGTGCCATCAGTGAGTCGGCGGGGGGGAGCTCCTACGAGCAGTACTTC.

The rearrangement joins TRBV6-5 to TRBJ2-5; D is ambiguous. Per germline, CDR1 MNHEY and CDR2 SVGAGI. The V gene lost 8 bases and the J gene lost 5 bases, with 9 bases spanning the gap. The CDR3 is 11 residues long. The DNA for the CDR3 is TGTGCCAGCTGGGCTAGGGAGACCCAGTACTTC. Translated, it gives CASWARETQYF.

The chain joins TRBV13 to TRBJ1-3; no reliable D call. The CDR3 is 13 amino acids. Germline CDR1 PRHDT, CDR2 FYEKMQ (reference sequence). Deletions cut 0 bases from V and 4 bases from J, with 4 bases between. CDR3 sequence: CASSLGSGNTIYF. CDR3 nucleotide sequence: TGTGCCAGCAGCTTAGGTTCCGGAAACACCATATATTTT.

The chain carries TRBV7-2 and TRBJ2-7; a weak D match, TRBD2 (6 bases). Trimming removed 6 bases from V and 1 base from J, with 16 bases in between. The CDR3 length is 15 residues. Germline V gene data show CDR1 as SGHTA and CDR2 as FQGNSA. The CDR3 bases are TGTGCCAGCAGACAACCGGGACTGGGATCCTACGAGCAGTACTTC. This translates into CASRQPGLGSYEQYF.

By share, this clone ranks as medium-sized. Compared with germline, one end of the junction differs, possibly owing to a read error. V usage is TRBV15 and J usage is TRBJ1-4; maybe TRBD1 (6 bases). The CDR3 contains 13 residues. CDR1 and CDR2 from the germline V gene are LNHNV and YYDKDF (reference sequence). CDR3 nucleotides: TGTGCCACCAGCACCCCCAAACAGGGTGGCAGCCATTTT. As protein: CATSTPKQGGSHF.

The V and J genes are TRBV7-2 and TRBJ2-1; D unclear. The CDR3 spans 12 residues. Germline loops: CDR1 SGHTA, CDR2 FQGNSA. V was pared by 6 bases and J by 15 bases, with 18 bases between. The CDR3 nucleotides are TGTGCCAGCAGTCCCCTGGGGTCGAAAGTGTTCTTC. This codes for CASSPLGSKVFF.

This clone was recorded only once. V and J are TRBV28 and TRBJ2-6, with D maybe TRBD1 (5 bases). Trimming left V 5 bases short and J 0 bases short, with 8 bases between. From germline, CDR1 is MDHEN and CDR2 SYDVKM. This CDR3 spans 15 amino acids. The CDR3: CASSPGFSGANVLTF. The CDR3 region has the DNA TGTGCCAGCAGTCCAGGGTTCTCTGGGGCCAACGTCCTGACTTTC.

The chain recombines TRBV23-1 with TRBJ1-5; the D gene is possibly TRBD1 (5 bases). TRBV23-1 qualifies as an ORF whose function is uncertain. The CDR3 has 15 residues. V was pared by 7 bases and J by 6 bases, with 19 bases between. CDR3 loop: CASNKTGRESQPQHF. DNA of the CDR3: TGCGCCAGCAACAAAACGGGCAGGGAGAGTCAGCCCCAGCATTTT.

The chain carries TRBV7-2 and TRBJ1-2; D is unclear. Trimming stripped 0 bases from V and 0 bases from J, with 11 bases between. Germline assignment: CDR1 SGHTA and CDR2 FQGNSA. This CDR3 is built from 16 residues. CDR3: CASSLAHGYPNYGYTF. The CDR3 DNA is TGTGCCAGCAGCTTAGCGCACGGATATCCTAACTATGGCTACACCTTC. Full variable domain (remainder filled in from reference TRBV7-2 and TRBJ1-2): GAGVSQSPSNKVTEKGKDVELRCDPISGHTALYWYRQSLGQGLEFLIYFQGNSAPDKSGLPSDRFSAERTGGSVSTLTIQRTQQEDSAVYLCASSLAHGYPNYGYTFGSGTRLTVV.

The chain uses TRBV30 and TRBJ2-3, with D perhaps being TRBD1 or TRBD2 (6 bases each). The germline V gene has CDR1 GTSNPN and CDR2 SVGIG (reference sequence). CDR3 length: 12 residues. The V gene lost 1 base and the J gene lost 8 bases, with 10 bases spanning the gap. In DNA form, the CDR3 reads TGTGCCTGGAGTGGGCCGGGGGCTACGCAGTATTTT. Residues: CAWSGPGATQYF.

The CDR3 DNA is TGCGCCAGCAGCTTGGGGCGCACCGGGGAGCTGTTTTTT. It yields the protein CASSLGRTGELFF. The chain uses TRBV5-1 and TRBJ2-2; no definite D call. Germline V gives CDR1 SGHRS, CDR2 YFSETQ. There are 13 residues in the CDR3. Trimming took 0 bases from V and 4 from J, leaving 4 bases between them.

The chain is built from TRBV7-3 and TRBJ2-1; 7 bases align to TRBD2. The CDR3 totals 15 residues. The V and J ends lost 5 bases and 4 bases, in that order; junction bases with no gene match: 8. Germline values: CDR1 SGHTA, CDR2 FQGTGA. The CDR3 reads CASSPRLAFYNEQFF. As DNA, the CDR3 is TGTGCCAGCAGCCCTCGACTAGCTTTTTACAATGAGCAGTTCTTC.

The chain carries TRBV2 and TRBJ1-5, with a tentative D call TRBD1 (5 bases). The CDR3 extends over 15 amino acids. Germline-derived CDR1 and CDR2 are SNHLY and FYNNEI. The germline V and J ends were trimmed by 3 bases and 7 bases, with 16 bases remaining between them. CDR3 amino acids: CASSEGTATAQPQHF. The CDR3 nucleotides read TGTGCCAGCAGTGAGGGGACGGCTACGGCGCAGCCCCAGCATTTT.

V gene TRBV15 combines with J gene TRBJ2-3; no firm D call. CDR3 length: 16 amino acids. Germline assignment: CDR1 LNHNV and CDR2 YYDKDF (reference sequence). V was clipped by 0 bases and J by 6 bases, with 16 bases between them. The CDR3 DNA reads as TGTGCCACCAGCAGAGATTTGGGTCCAATCGGGGATACGCAGTATTTT. It is translated as CATSRDLGPIGDTQYF.

The chain joins TRBV6-5 to TRBJ1-2, with TRBD1 as a possible D gene (5 bases). CDR1 and CDR2 from the germline V gene are MNHEY and SVGAGI. The V end lost 4 bases, the J end lost 7 bases, and 16 bases lay between the germline ends. The CDR3 is 14 residues long. CDR3 residues: CASSSPSGRGGYTF. The CDR3 DNA sequence: TGTGCCAGCAGTTCCCCGTCAGGGCGAGGTGGCTACACCTTC.

The chain carries TRBV27 and TRBJ1-1, with 7 bases fitting TRBD1. The germline V gene has CDR1 MNHEY and CDR2 SMNVEV (reference sequence). The CDR3 extends over 12 amino acids. V lost 2 bases and J lost 7; bases outside the gene matches: 1. The CDR3, as DNA: TGTGCCAGCAGTTTACGGGACAGTGAAGCTTTCTTT. Translated, it gives CASSLRDSEAFF.

The chain is built from TRBV25-1 and TRBJ1-3; the D gene is possibly TRBD1 (5 bases). Germline CDR1 is MGHDK and CDR2 is SYGVNS. V was trimmed by 3 bases and J by 4 bases, leaving 16 bases between them. The CDR3 contains 16 residues. CDR3 amino acids: CASSEMGQGGGNTIYF. CDR3 nucleotide sequence: TGTGCCAGCAGTGAGATGGGCCAGGGCGGCGGAAACACCATATATTTT. Full variable domain (rest looked up from reference TRBV25-1 and TRBJ1-3): EADIYQTPRYLVIGTGKKITLECSQTMGHDKMYWYQQDPGMELHLIHYSYGVNSTEKGDLSSESTVSRIRTEHFPLTLESARPSHTSQYLCASSEMGQGGGNTIYFGEGSWLTVV.

This clone has a handful of counts. The chain employs TRBV4-1 and TRBJ1-1, with D possibly being TRBD1 (6 bases). V lost 1 base and J 2 bases, leaving 8 bases between the germline ends. From germline, CDR1 is MGHRA and CDR2 YSYEKL. The CDR3 loop spans 14 amino acids. CDR3 bases: TGCGCCAGCAGCCAAGGGACAGCAAACACTGAAGCTTTCTTT. This encodes CASSQGTANTEAFF.

This clone was picked up one time. CDR3: CASSEQGGQPQHF. The DNA for the CDR3 is TGTGCCAGCAGCGAACAGGGGGGGCAGCCCCAGCATTTT. The V call is TRBV28, the J call TRBJ1-5; 8 bases agree with TRBD1. Germline CDR1 reads MDHEN; CDR2 reads SYDVKM. J was trimmed by 7 bases and V by 6 bases; bases with no gene match: 5. The CDR3 has 13 residues. Filled out from reference TRBV28 and TRBJ1-5, the complete variable domain reads DVKVTQSSRYLVKRTGEKVFLECVQDMDHENMFWYRQDPGLGLRLIYFSYDVKMKEKGDIPEGYSVSREKKERFSLILESASTNQTSMYLCASSEQGGQPQHFGDGTRLSIL.

V is TRBV5-5 and J is TRBJ1-3; weak D call: TRBD1 (6 bases). The CDR3 spans 16 residues. V was clipped by 3 bases and J by 0 bases, with 13 bases between them. Germline CDR1 SGHKS, CDR2 YYEKEE (reference sequence). CDR3 nucleotide sequence: TGTGCCAGCAGCTACGGACAGTCAGGCTCTGGAAACACCATATATTTT. It encodes CASSYGQSGSGNTIYF.

The gene calls are TRBV6-6 and TRBJ2-3; 9 nucleotides match TRBD2. The CDR3 consists of 15 residues. Germline loops: CDR1 MNHNY, CDR2 SVGAGI (reference sequence). V dropped 4 bases and J dropped 2; count of bases not matched to a gene: 4. The CDR3 region has the DNA TGTGCCAGCAGTTCGAGGACTAGCGACACAGATACGCAGTATTTT. Residues: CASSSRTSDTDTQYF.

The V call is TRBV27, the J call TRBJ2-2; D gene ambiguous. In germline, CDR1 is MNHEY, CDR2 SMNVEV (reference sequence). Trimming removed 7 bases from V and 4 bases from J, with 10 bases in between. The CDR3 covers 13 residues. The CDR3 DNA follows: TGTGCCAGCACTTCCTTGGGCACCGGGGAGCTGTTTTTT. Its translation: CASTSLGTGELFF.

The chain uses TRBV6-4 and TRBJ2-1; D assignment may be TRBD1 or TRBD2 (5 bases each). This CDR3 is 13 amino acids long. The V and J ends lost 3 bases and 5 bases respectively, with 8 bases between them. Germline CDR1 is MRHNA and CDR2 is SNTAGT. This chain's CDR3 is CASSEGTHNEQFF. In DNA form, the CDR3 reads TGTGCCAGCAGTGAAGGGACCCACAATGAGCAGTTCTTC.

This clone was counted between two and nine times. The chain uses TRBV7-2 and TRBJ1-1, with D maybe TRBD1 (5 bases). Per the germline V gene, CDR1 is SGHTA and CDR2 is FQGNSA. The V end lost 5 bases, the J end lost 1 base, and 8 bases lay between the germline ends. The CDR3 extends over 13 amino acids. DNA for the CDR3: TGTGCCAGCAGCCGGGGGAGGAACACTGAAGCTTTCTTT. This sequence encodes CASSRGRNTEAFF.

In this sample, this clone turned up once. The chain has TRBV27 and TRBJ1-1, with D possibly matching TRBD1 (6 bases). The CDR3 length is 14 residues. Trimming left V 5 bases short and J 0 bases short, with 10 bases between. Germline loops: CDR1 MNHEY, CDR2 SMNVEV (reference sequence). The CDR3 DNA reads TGTGCCAGCAGTCCCTGGGGGCTGAACACTGAAGCTTTCTTT. Amino acids: CASSPWGLNTEAFF.

This clone was found once. The gene calls are TRBV6-5 and TRBJ1-1; 7 nucleotides align to TRBD1. V was clipped by 10 bases and J by 0 bases; unmatched bases: 8. The CDR3 extends over 14 amino acids. Germline-derived CDR1 and CDR2 are MNHEY and SVGAGI. CDR3 sequence: CATGTENLNTEAFF. The CDR3 nucleotides are TGTGCCACCGGGACAGAGAATTTGAACACTGAAGCTTTCTTT.

The chain carries TRBV16 and TRBJ2-7; the D is unclear. Germline CDR1 and CDR2: KGHSY and FQNENV. Trimming left V 2 bases short and J 13 bases short, with 24 bases between. CDR3 size: 15 residues. The CDR3 sequence is CASSQRAGLLRAPYF. The CDR3 DNA reads as TGTGCCAGCAGCCAACGTGCCGGGCTACTACGAGCCCCCTACTTC.

The chain uses TRBV6-6 and TRBJ1-1, with D unclear. This CDR3 spans 13 amino acids. The V and J ends lost 9 bases and 4 bases respectively, with 15 bases between them. Per the germline V gene, CDR1 is MNHNY and CDR2 is SVGAGI (reference sequence). CDR3 sequence: CASSPVHGTEAFF. The CDR3 nucleotides are TGTGCCAGTTCACCCGTACATGGCACTGAAGCTTTCTTT.

The chain combines TRBV2 with TRBJ2-7, with 11 positions matching TRBD2. The CDR3 runs 15 residues. Trimming took 7 bases from V and 2 from J; bases not matched to a gene: 7. CDR1 and CDR2 from the germline V gene are SNHLY and FYNNEI. The CDR3 region has the DNA TGTGCCAGCAAGCTCCTAGCGGGGGGAACCTACGAGCAGTACTTC. This sequence encodes CASKLLAGGTYEQYF.